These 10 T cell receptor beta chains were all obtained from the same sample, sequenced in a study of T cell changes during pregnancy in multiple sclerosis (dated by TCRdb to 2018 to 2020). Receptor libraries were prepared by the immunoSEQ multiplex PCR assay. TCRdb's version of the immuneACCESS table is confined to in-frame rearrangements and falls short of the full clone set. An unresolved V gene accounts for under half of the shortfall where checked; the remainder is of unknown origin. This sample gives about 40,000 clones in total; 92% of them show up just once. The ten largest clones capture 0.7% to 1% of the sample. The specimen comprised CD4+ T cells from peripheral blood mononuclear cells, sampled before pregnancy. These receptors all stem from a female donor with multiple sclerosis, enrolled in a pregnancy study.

This chain's CDR3 is CASSLMGLETQYF. The DNA for the CDR3 is TGTGCCAGCAGCTTAATGGGCTTGGAGACCCAGTACTTC. The chain carries TRBV13 and TRBJ2-5; D ambiguous. This CDR3 contains 13 residues. Germline V gene sequence: CDR1 PRHDT, CDR2 FYEKMQ (reference sequence). Deletions cut 2 bases from V and 5 bases from J, with 9 bases between.

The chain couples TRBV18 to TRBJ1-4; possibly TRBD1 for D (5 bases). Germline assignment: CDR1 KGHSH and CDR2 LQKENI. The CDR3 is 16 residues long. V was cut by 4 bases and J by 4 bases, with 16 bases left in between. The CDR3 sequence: CASSQTGQGLNEKLFF. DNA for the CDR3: TGTGCCAGCTCACAAACCGGACAAGGCCTTAATGAAAAACTGTTTTTT.

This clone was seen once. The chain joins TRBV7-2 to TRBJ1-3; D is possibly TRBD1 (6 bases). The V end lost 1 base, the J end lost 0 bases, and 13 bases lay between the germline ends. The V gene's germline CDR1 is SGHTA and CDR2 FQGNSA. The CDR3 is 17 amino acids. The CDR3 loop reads CASSLVGAPHSGNTIYF. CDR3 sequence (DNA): TGTGCCAGCAGCTTAGTGGGGGCCCCTCACTCTGGAAACACCATATATTTT.

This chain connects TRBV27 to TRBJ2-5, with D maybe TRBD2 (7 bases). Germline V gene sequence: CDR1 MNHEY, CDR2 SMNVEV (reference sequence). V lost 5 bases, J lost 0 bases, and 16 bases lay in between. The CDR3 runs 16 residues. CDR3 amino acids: CASSHQGRAHQETQYF. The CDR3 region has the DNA TGTGCCAGCAGTCATCAGGGGAGGGCCCACCAAGAGACCCAGTACTTC.

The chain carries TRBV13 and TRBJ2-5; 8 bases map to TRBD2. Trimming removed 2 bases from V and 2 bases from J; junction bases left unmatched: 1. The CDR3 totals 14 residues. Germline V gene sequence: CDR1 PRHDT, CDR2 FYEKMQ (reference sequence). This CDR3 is CASSLSGGQETQYF. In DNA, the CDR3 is TGTGCCAGCAGCTTAAGCGGGGGACAAGAGACCCAGTACTTC.

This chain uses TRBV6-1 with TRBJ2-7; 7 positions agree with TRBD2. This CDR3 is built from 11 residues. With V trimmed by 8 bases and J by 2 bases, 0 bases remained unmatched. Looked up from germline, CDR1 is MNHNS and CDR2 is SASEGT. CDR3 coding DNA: TGTGCCAGCGGGAGGGCCTACGAGCAGTACTTC. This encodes CASGRAYEQYF.

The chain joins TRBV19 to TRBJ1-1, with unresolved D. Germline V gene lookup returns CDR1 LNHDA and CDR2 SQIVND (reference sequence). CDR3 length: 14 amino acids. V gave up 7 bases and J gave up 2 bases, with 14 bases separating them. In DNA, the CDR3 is TGTGCCAGTATGGAGGACTACAGAAACACTGAAGCTTTCTTT. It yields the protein CASMEDYRNTEAFF.

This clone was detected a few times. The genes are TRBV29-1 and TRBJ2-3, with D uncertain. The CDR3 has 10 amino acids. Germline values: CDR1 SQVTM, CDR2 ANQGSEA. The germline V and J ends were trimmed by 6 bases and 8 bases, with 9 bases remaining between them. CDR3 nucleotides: TGCAGCGTCCTAACTGGTACGCAGTATTTT. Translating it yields CSVLTGTQYF.

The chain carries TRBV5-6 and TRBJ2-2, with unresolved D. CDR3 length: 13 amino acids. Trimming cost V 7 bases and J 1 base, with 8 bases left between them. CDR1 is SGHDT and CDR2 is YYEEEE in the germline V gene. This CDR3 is CASGQVNTGELFF. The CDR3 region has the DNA TGTGCCAGCGGGCAGGTGAACACCGGGGAGCTGTTTTTT.

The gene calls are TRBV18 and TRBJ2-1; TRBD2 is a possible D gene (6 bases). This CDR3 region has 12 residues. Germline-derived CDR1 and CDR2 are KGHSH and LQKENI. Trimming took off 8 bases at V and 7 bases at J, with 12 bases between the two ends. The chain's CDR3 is CASGGLLNEQFF. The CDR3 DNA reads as TGTGCCAGCGGAGGACTACTTAATGAGCAGTTCTTC.